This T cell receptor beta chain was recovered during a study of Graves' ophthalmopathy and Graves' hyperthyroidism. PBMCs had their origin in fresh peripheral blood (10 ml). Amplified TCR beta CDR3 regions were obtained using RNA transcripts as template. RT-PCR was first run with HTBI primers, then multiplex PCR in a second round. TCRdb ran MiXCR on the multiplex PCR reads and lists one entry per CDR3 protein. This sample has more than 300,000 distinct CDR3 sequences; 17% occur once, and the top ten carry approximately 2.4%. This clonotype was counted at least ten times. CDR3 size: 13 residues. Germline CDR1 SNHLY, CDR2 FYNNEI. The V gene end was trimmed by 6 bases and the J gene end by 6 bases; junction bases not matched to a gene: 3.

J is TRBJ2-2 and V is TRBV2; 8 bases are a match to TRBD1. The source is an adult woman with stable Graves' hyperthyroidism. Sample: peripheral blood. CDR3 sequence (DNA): TGTGCCAGCAGCTGGACAGGGTCCGGGGAGCTGTTTTTT. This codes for CASSWTGSGELFF.